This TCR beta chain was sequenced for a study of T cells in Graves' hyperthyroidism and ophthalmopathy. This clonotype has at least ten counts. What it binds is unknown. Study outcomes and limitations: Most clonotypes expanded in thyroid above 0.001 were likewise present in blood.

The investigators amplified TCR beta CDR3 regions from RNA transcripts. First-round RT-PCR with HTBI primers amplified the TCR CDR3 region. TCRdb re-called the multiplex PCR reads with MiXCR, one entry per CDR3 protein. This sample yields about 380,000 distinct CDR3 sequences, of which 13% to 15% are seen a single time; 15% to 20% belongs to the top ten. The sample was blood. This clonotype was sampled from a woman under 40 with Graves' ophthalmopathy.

CDR3 nucleotides: TGTGCCAGCAGCCAAGAACTTCTAGCGGGGGGTTACAATGAGCAGTTCTTC. It encodes CASSQELLAGGYNEQFF. The chain is built from TRBV3-1 and TRBJ2-1; 11 bases fit TRBD2. CDR1 is LGHDT, CDR2 YNNKEL, per germline (reference sequence). CDR3 length equals 17 residues. Trimming at V came to 0 bases and at J to 4 bases, leaving 5 bases not matched to a gene.